This passage covers 19 T cell receptor beta chains from one sample sequenced in a study of beta chain features in type 1 diabetes (dated by TCRdb to the late 2010s). The protocol used for the library was the immunoSEQ multiplex PCR assay. The entire isolated RNA was reverse transcribed using the High Capacity cDNA Reverse Transcription Kit, and thus expressed TCRB transcripts were sequenced. TCRdb carries this immuneACCESS record with in-frame sequences only. Its versions omit some clonotypes, under half of them owing to an unresolved V gene in the studies checked, with the rest unexplained. The sample has 350,000 to 400,000 clones on record, around 15% of them singletons. The ten top clones hold about 0.018% of the sample. Sequencing was performed on naive CD4+ T cells from blood. Taken with the paper, the label for cell subset or site translates to: true naive CD4+ T cells. Receptor source: a woman between 18 and 29 years old in good health.

This clone was seen a few times. The gene calls are TRBV10-3 and TRBJ1-1; 9 positions agree with TRBD1. The V segment lost 11 bases and the J segment 3 bases; nucleotides outside the gene matches: 7. This CDR3 has 13 amino acids. In germline, CDR1 is ENHRY, CDR2 SYGVKD. CDR3 amino acids: CAVNRGPDTEAFF. CDR3 in DNA: TGTGCCGTAAACAGGGGGCCGGACACTGAAGCTTTCTTT.

J is TRBJ1-5 and V is TRBV6-5, with D uncertain. V was shortened by 4 bases and J by 3 bases, with 10 bases between the two germline ends. Germline V gene lookup returns CDR1 MNHEY and CDR2 SVGAGI. The CDR3 is made up of 14 amino acids. CDR3 DNA: TGTGCCAGCAGTTTGGCAGGTCACAATCAGCCCCAGCATTTT. Encoded protein: CASSLAGHNQPQHF.

V is TRBV29-1 and J is TRBJ2-2; 9 nucleotides align to TRBD2. Per germline, CDR1 SQVTM and CDR2 ANQGSEA. V lost 4 bases, J lost 4 bases, and 4 bases stayed unmatched. The CDR3 contains 14 residues. CDR3 DNA: TGCAGCGTTGTGGGCGGGAGGGTCACCGGGGAGCTGTTTTTT. Its translation: CSVVGGRVTGELFF.

This clone has only a few counts. The chain combines TRBV29-1 with TRBJ2-1, with 10 bases lining up with TRBD2. The trim removed 8 bases at V and 2 bases at J, leaving 12 bases unmatched. Per germline, CDR1 SQVTM and CDR2 ANQGSEA. The CDR3 extends over 16 amino acids. CDR3 nucleotide sequence: TGCAGCTTTTTGTCCCTAGCGGGAGCTACCTACAATGAGCAGTTCTTC. Protein sequence: CSFLSLAGATYNEQFF.

The chain links TRBV20-1 to TRBJ1-2; D unresolved. Germline CDR1 DFQATT, CDR2 SNEGSKA (reference sequence). Trimming left V 3 bases short and J 3 bases short, with 5 bases between. The CDR3 is 11 residues long. This CDR3 is CSASHYYGYTF. CDR3 in DNA: TGCAGTGCTAGTCATTACTATGGCTACACCTTC.

The chain is built from TRBV5-5 and TRBJ1-1; TRBD1 matches at 7 bases. The CDR3 contains 14 residues. Germline CDR1 is SGHKS and CDR2 is YYEKEE (reference sequence). Trimming at V came to 4 bases and at J to 1 base, leaving 4 bases not matched to a gene. The CDR3 spells CASSPGTANTEAFF. The CDR3 bases are TGTGCCAGCAGCCCTGGGACAGCGAACACTGAAGCTTTCTTT.

CDR3 nucleotide sequence: TGTGCCATCAGTGGCGAAGGGGACTATGGCTACACCTTC. This sequence encodes CAISGEGDYGYTF. The chain uses TRBV10-3 and TRBJ1-2, with D tentatively TRBD1 (5 bases). The CDR3 totals 13 residues. Looked up from germline, CDR1 is ENHRY and CDR2 is SYGVKD. Trimming removed 4 bases at V and 3 bases at J, with 9 bases between.

This clone was detected a few times. The chain is built from TRBV5-1 and TRBJ2-5; TRBD2 matches 9 bases. J lost 4 bases, V lost 4 bases, and 8 bases had no gene match. Germline loops: CDR1 SGHRS, CDR2 YFSETQ. This CDR3 contains 15 residues. This CDR3 is CASSPYSGGTETQYF. The CDR3 DNA sequence: TGCGCCAGCAGCCCCTATAGCGGGGGTACAGAGACCCAGTACTTC.

V gene TRBV25-1 combines with J gene TRBJ2-4, with 7 bases aligning to TRBD1. CDR1 and CDR2 (germline): MGHDK, SYGVNS. The V segment lost 4 bases and the J segment 12 bases; nucleotides outside the gene matches: 9. The CDR3 length is 13 residues. CDR3 bases: TGTGCCAGCAGTGGCCCGGGACAGAAAAATCAGTACTTC. This translates into CASSGPGQKNQYF.

This CDR3 is CAWSLGAAGSEQYF. In DNA form, the CDR3 reads TGTGCCTGGAGTCTAGGGGCGGCGGGAAGTGAGCAGTACTTC. The rearrangement uses TRBV30 and TRBJ2-7, with a weak D call TRBD2 (6 bases). Germline assignment: CDR1 GTSNPN and CDR2 SVGIG (reference sequence). V was cut by 2 bases and J by 7 bases, with 18 bases left in between. CDR3 length: 14 residues.

The chain combines TRBV5-1 with TRBJ1-2; 8 bases align to TRBD1. The CDR3 has 13 residues. Germline CDR1 SGHRS, CDR2 YFSETQ. With 7 bases clipped from V and 7 bases from J, the junction kept 9 bases outside the gene matches. CDR3: CASGAQGVGGYTF. The DNA for the CDR3 is TGCGCCAGCGGGGCACAGGGGGTTGGTGGCTACACCTTC.

J is TRBJ2-1 and V is TRBV5-1, with 7 nucleotides matching TRBD2. The junction had 11 bases not matched to a gene; V was cut back by 1 base and J by 4 bases. CDR1 and CDR2 from the germline V gene are SGHRS and YFSETQ. CDR3 size: 17 residues. The CDR3 DNA reads as TGCGCCAGCAGCTTGTTTGGGGCGGGAGCCGCGTACAATGAGCAGTTCTTC. The encoded protein is CASSLFGAGAAYNEQFF.

The genes are TRBV4-1 and TRBJ2-5; 9 bases align to TRBD1. V dropped 0 bases and J dropped 2; count of bases not matched to a gene: 7. CDR1 and CDR2 (germline): MGHRA, YSYEKL. CDR3 length: 17 residues. CDR3 sequence: CASSQDLSGQGQETQYF. CDR3 in DNA: TGCGCCAGCAGCCAAGATCTATCGGGACAGGGACAAGAGACCCAGTACTTC.

This chain connects TRBV5-1 to TRBJ2-5; 10 bases align to TRBD2. The CDR3 spans 16 residues. Germline V gene lookup returns CDR1 SGHRS and CDR2 YFSETQ. The V and J ends lost 4 bases and 3 bases, in that order; junction bases with no gene match: 9. The CDR3 region is CASSGRLTSGKETQYF. The CDR3 nucleotides are TGCGCCAGCAGCGGGCGACTAACTAGCGGGAAAGAGACCCAGTACTTC.

This clone has only a few counts. V and J are TRBV6-5 and TRBJ2-6, with a weak D call TRBD1 (6 bases). This CDR3 is 15 amino acids long. V lost 5 bases to trimming and J lost 1 base, with 9 bases between them. Looked up from germline, CDR1 is MNHEY and CDR2 is SVGAGI. The CDR3 bases are TGTGCCAGCAGTCGCACAGGGTCTGGGGCCAACGTCCTGACTTTC. It translates to CASSRTGSGANVLTF.

The CDR3: CAWKRNTEAFF. The DNA for the CDR3 is TGTGCCTGGAAGAGGAACACTGAAGCTTTCTTT. V is TRBV30 and J is TRBJ1-1, with D unclear. Germline assignment: CDR1 GTSNPN and CDR2 SVGIG (reference sequence). The CDR3 has 11 residues. V was pared by 4 bases and J by 1 base, with 4 bases between.

This clone has just a few counts. The J gene is TRBJ2-7, the V gene TRBV30; tentative D call: TRBD2 (6 bases). The CDR3 has 12 amino acids. V was shortened by 8 bases and J by 6 bases, with 17 bases between the two germline ends. The germline gives CDR1 GTSNPN, CDR2 SVGIG (reference sequence). CDR3 coding DNA: TGTGCCGGGGGGACCCAGACGGGCGAGCAGTACTTC. This encodes CAGGTQTGEQYF.

The chain couples TRBV4-3 to TRBJ2-3, with D perhaps TRBD2 (5 bases). Germline lookup yields CDR1 LGHNA and CDR2 YSLEER. The CDR3 totals 19 residues. Trimming took 1 base from V and 1 from J, leaving 21 bases between them. Here the CDR3 DNA reads TGCGCCAGCAGCCAAGTTGCCGGGGATGGGGATTATCGCACAGATACGCAGTATTTT. Protein product: CASSQVAGDGDYRTDTQYF.

The chain recombines TRBV30 with TRBJ2-4; 8 nucleotides match TRBD2. Germline-derived CDR1 and CDR2 are GTSNPN and SVGIG (reference sequence). The length of the CDR3 is 13 residues. The J segment lost 6 bases and the V segment lost 0 bases, leaving 1 base of the junction unmatched. CDR3 bases: TGTGCCTGGAGTGTTCGGGAGGGAAACATTCAGTACTTC. Its protein product is CAWSVREGNIQYF. The full variable domain, in which reference TRBV30 and TRBJ2-4 provide the parts outside the CDR3, is SQTIHQWPATLVQPVGSPLSLECTVEGTSNPNLYWYRQAAGRGLQLLFYSVGIGQISSEVPQNLSASRPQDRQFILSSKKLLLSDSGFYLCAWSVREGNIQYFGAGTRLSVL.